The present T cell receptor (beta chain) was sequenced within a study of blood T cell repertoires in COVID-19. About the study: Donors in the United States, Italy and Spain gave samples during acute or convalescent COVID-19.

TCRdb's table, derived via immunoSEQ multiplex PCR, lists solely in-frame clones and lacks some. The repertoire has about 36,000 clones, about 80% of them found once; the top ten carry 2%. The CDR3 spans 13 residues. Germline CDR1 reads SGHTA; CDR2 reads FQGNSA. With 5 bases removed from V and 8 bases from J, the gap between germline ends came to 15 bases. This clonotype was obtained from a man in his sixties with active COVID-19. Sequencing was performed on peripheral blood. The chain couples TRBV7-2 to TRBJ1-2; D is perhaps TRBD1 (5 bases). This CDR3 is CASSPAGRDGYTF. In DNA, the CDR3 is TGTGCCAGCAGCCCCGCGGGGAGGGACGGCTACACCTTC.